Below, 30 T cell receptor beta chains from the same sample are listed, as sequenced in a study of cytomegalovirus exposure and HLA in healthy donors (dated 2017 in TCRdb). The library relied on the immunoSEQ multiplex PCR assay. For the multiplex PCR, a mixture combining 60 forward primers for TCR Vbeta segments and 13 reverse primers for TCR Jbeta segments was used. In TCRdb, the immuneACCESS table is reduced to in-frame sequences with V and J assigned. These tables do not hold every clone; where another copy was compared, an unresolved V gene accounts for under half, and the others remain unexplained. This sample comprises some 200,000 clones, around 83% of them detected only once. The leading ten clones occupy 6.5% of the sample. Sequences were obtained from PBMCs. These receptors all come from a woman between 45 and 65 years old in good health and CMV-seropositive.

A single count supports this clone. The CDR3 region is CAWSVRIGLAATYEQYF. In nucleotides, the CDR3 is TGTGCCTGGAGTGTACGAATAGGGCTAGCGGCGACCTACGAGCAGTACTTC. This chain connects TRBV30 to TRBJ2-7; 7 positions match TRBD2. The V gene's germline CDR1 is GTSNPN and CDR2 SVGIG (reference sequence). V dropped 0 bases and J dropped 2; count of bases not matched to a gene: 13. CDR3 length equals 17 residues.

The chain links TRBV28 to TRBJ2-7; D is unclear. CDR1 MDHEN and CDR2 SYDVKM come from the germline V gene. The CDR3 has 11 amino acids. The V end lost 3 bases, the J end lost 6 bases, and 6 bases lay between the germline ends. The CDR3 DNA reads as TGTGCCAGCAGTTTGACTGGCGAGCAGTACTTC. It is translated as CASSLTGEQYF.

The chain combines TRBV6-1 with TRBJ2-7, with a weak D call TRBD1 (6 bases). CDR1 is MNHNS, CDR2 SASEGT, per germline. V was clipped by 4 bases and J by 1 base, with 14 bases between them. This CDR3 is 15 amino acids long. Written as DNA, the CDR3 is TGTGCCAGCAGTGTCCAACAGGGATGGTCCTACGAGCAGTACTTC. Its protein is CASSVQQGWSYEQYF.

CDR3 in DNA: TGTGCCACCAGGCCCGGGACAGGTCCCTTTGGAAACACCATATATTTT. Amino acids: CATRPGTGPFGNTIYF. This chain links TRBV15 with TRBJ1-3; 8 nucleotides line up with TRBD1. Germline values: CDR1 LNHNV, CDR2 YYDKDF (reference sequence). Trimming removed 6 bases from V and 3 bases from J; junction bases left unmatched: 10. The CDR3 is made up of 16 amino acids.

The chain links TRBV18 to TRBJ2-5, with D possibly matching TRBD2 (6 bases). The length of the CDR3 is 14 residues. The germline V gene has CDR1 KGHSH and CDR2 LQKENI. V lost 2 bases and J 5 bases, leaving 12 bases between the germline ends. CDR3 DNA: TGTGCCAGCTCACCAACGGAGGGGCAGGAGACCCAGTACTTC. Translation gives CASSPTEGQETQYF.

This clone was seen just once. CDR3 loop: CASSPTGYEQYF. The DNA for the CDR3 is TGTGCCAGCAGTCCAACGGGCTACGAGCAGTACTTC. The chain uses TRBV27 and TRBJ2-7; D uncertain. The CDR3 loop spans 12 amino acids. V lost 5 bases, J lost 3 bases, and 8 bases lay in between. Germline loops: CDR1 MNHEY, CDR2 SMNVEV (reference sequence).

The chain combines TRBV19 with TRBJ2-7; 10 nucleotides line up with TRBD2. Germline V gene data show CDR1 as LNHDA and CDR2 as SQIVND (reference sequence). V gave up 4 bases and J gave up 2 bases; unmatched junction bases: 5. This CDR3 comprises 15 residues. DNA of the CDR3: TGTGCCAGTAGTACAGGACTAGCGGAACCCTACGAGCAGTACTTC. Its protein is CASSTGLAEPYEQYF.

The V and J genes are TRBV2 and TRBJ1-4; TRBD1 aligns across 7 bases. Germline CDR1 reads SNHLY; CDR2 reads FYNNEI. With 6 bases clipped from V and 0 bases from J, the junction kept 1 base outside the gene matches. CDR3 length: 14 residues. The DNA of the CDR3 is TGTGCCAGCAGAGGGACAGCAACTAATGAAAAACTGTTTTTT. It translates to CASRGTATNEKLFF.

The rearrangement links TRBV25-1 to TRBJ2-7, with 9 bases fitting TRBD2. Germline lookup yields CDR1 MGHDK and CDR2 SYGVNS. Germline trimming cut 5 bases from V and 4 bases from J; bases unmatched to any gene: 3. CDR3 length: 13 residues. CDR3 DNA: TGTGCCAGCAGTCGGGCGGGAGGGTACGAGCAGTACTTC. This translates into CASSRAGGYEQYF.

This clone has only one observation. The rearrangement links TRBV27 to TRBJ2-3; a weak D match, TRBD2 (5 bases). The CDR3 extends over 15 amino acids. Germline loops: CDR1 MNHEY, CDR2 SMNVEV (reference sequence). V was cut by 5 bases and J by 2 bases, with 14 bases left in between. As DNA, the CDR3 is TGTGCCAGCAGTCCCGGGATCAGCTCCACAGATACGCAGTATTTT. Its translation is CASSPGISSTDTQYF.

J is TRBJ1-2 and V is TRBV11-2; D might be TRBD1 (6 bases). Germline V gene sequence: CDR1 SGHAT, CDR2 FQNNGV. This CDR3 is 17 amino acids long. Trimming took off 3 bases at V and 0 bases at J, with 17 bases between the two ends. CDR3 sequence reads: CASSFRRGGGPNYGYTF. The CDR3 DNA sequence: TGTGCCAGCAGCTTTAGAAGGGGGGGAGGACCTAACTATGGCTACACCTTC.

The chain recombines TRBV18 with TRBJ2-1, with D possibly TRBD2 on 5 matching bases. The germline V gene has CDR1 KGHSH and CDR2 LQKENI. The CDR3 sequence is 15 residues long. V dropped 2 bases and J dropped 6 bases, with 14 bases sitting between them. CDR3 nucleotide sequence: TGTGCCAGCTCACCAGGAGCTATCGAGGGCAATGAGCAGTTCTTC. Translating gives CASSPGAIEGNEQFF. The full variable domain, with the rest looked up from reference TRBV18 and TRBJ2-1, is NAGVMQNPRHLVRRRGQEARLRCSPMKGHSHVYWYRQLPEEGLKFMVYLQKENIIDESGMPKERFSAEFPKEGPSILRIQQVVRGDSAAYFCASSPGAIEGNEQFFGPGTRLTVL.

This clone appeared a few times. The chain uses TRBV18 and TRBJ1-4; D perhaps matches TRBD1 (6 bases). Trimming removed 4 bases from V and 3 bases from J, with 15 bases in between. CDR1 is KGHSH and CDR2 is LQKENI in the germline V gene. The CDR3 consists of 16 residues. In DNA form, the CDR3 reads TGTGCCAGCTCACTTAACGCTCAGGGGTCTAATGAAAAACTGTTTTTT. This translates into CASSLNAQGSNEKLFF.

V is TRBV7-8 and J is TRBJ2-3; D gene unclear. The CDR3 has 13 residues. Trimming removed 5 bases at V and 6 bases at J, with 12 bases between. Germline V gives CDR1 SGHVS, CDR2 FQNEAQ. The CDR3 is CASSRGHIDTQYF. The CDR3 DNA follows: TGTGCCAGCAGCCGAGGCCACATCGATACGCAGTATTTT.

In DNA, the CDR3 is TGTGCCAGCAGCGCGTTACAGGGACCATACGAGCAGTACTTC. Translating gives CASSALQGPYEQYF. The chain joins TRBV7-2 to TRBJ2-5; D might be TRBD1 (6 bases). The J call is doubtful: the DNA matches TRBJ2-7 better. The CDR3 contains 14 residues. Germline CDR1 and CDR2: SGHTA and FQGNSA.

This rearrangement joins TRBV4-1 to TRBJ2-3; the match to TRBD2 covers 12 bases. The germline CDR1 and CDR2 sequences are MGHRA and YSYEKL. V gave up 2 bases and J gave up 2 bases; unmatched junction bases: 5. This CDR3 is 17 amino acids long. The CDR3 DNA reads as TGCGCCAGCAGCCAACCTTGGACTAGCGGGGCCACAGATACGCAGTATTTT. Its protein is CASSQPWTSGATDTQYF.

The rearrangement joins TRBV4-2 to TRBJ2-1, with TRBD2 identical over 12 bases. CDR1 and CDR2 from the germline V gene are LGHNA and YNFKEQ. This CDR3 is 17 amino acids long. With 4 bases clipped from V and 3 bases from J, the junction kept 7 bases outside the gene matches. CDR3 residues: CASSLNELAGGYNEQFF. The CDR3 DNA sequence: TGTGCCAGCAGCCTAAACGAACTAGCGGGAGGCTACAATGAGCAGTTCTTC.

The CDR3 protein is CASRIRDTGELFF. The CDR3 bases are TGTGCCAGTAGGATTCGGGATACCGGGGAGCTGTTTTTT. The chain joins TRBV19 to TRBJ2-2; a weak D match, TRBD2 (5 bases). The germline CDR1 and CDR2 sequences are LNHDA and SQIVND (reference sequence). The CDR3 extends over 13 amino acids. With 6 bases removed from V and 5 bases from J, the gap between germline ends came to 10 bases.

This clone was recorded only once. Written as DNA, the CDR3 is TGTGCCAGCAGAGAAGGTCGACTAGTCAGCTCCTACGAGCAGTACTTC. It yields the protein CASREGRLVSSYEQYF. The J gene is TRBJ2-5, the V gene TRBV28; a possible D gene is TRBD2 (6 bases). The DNA end lines up better with TRBJ2-7; the J call may be wrong. CDR1 MDHEN and CDR2 SYDVKM come from the germline V gene. The CDR3 is made up of 16 amino acids.

The chain is built from TRBV7-6 and TRBJ2-3; TRBD1 is a possible D gene (6 bases). The germline CDR1 and CDR2 sequences are SGHVS and FNYEAQ. The V end lost 3 bases, the J end lost 2 bases, and 9 bases lay between the germline ends. This CDR3 comprises 14 residues. For the CDR3, the DNA is TGTGCCAGCAGCTTTGGACAGAACACAGATACGCAGTATTTT. Amino acids: CASSFGQNTDTQYF.

The chain has TRBV7-2 and TRBJ1-1, with 8 bases matching TRBD1. The V segment lost 5 bases and the J segment 1 base; nucleotides outside the gene matches: 9. The length of the CDR3 is 16 residues. Germline V CDR1 and CDR2: SGHTA, FQGNSA. The CDR3: CASSPGGSLQNTEAFF. CDR3 DNA sequence: TGTGCCAGCAGCCCAGGGGGCAGTCTTCAGAACACTGAAGCTTTCTTT.

The chain employs TRBV5-1 and TRBJ1-1, with D possibly being TRBD1 (5 bases). CDR1 is SGHRS, CDR2 YFSETQ, per germline. Trimming stripped 1 base from V and 2 bases from J, with 12 bases between. This CDR3 is built from 15 residues. The CDR3 nucleotides are TGCGCCAGCAGCTTGAGGTGGGGCTCTAACACTGAAGCTTTCTTT. The encoded protein is CASSLRWGSNTEAFF.

The chain employs TRBV7-9 and TRBJ2-1; maybe TRBD1 (5 bases). Germline assignment: CDR1 SEHNR and CDR2 FQNEAQ (reference sequence). The V gene lost 3 bases and the J gene lost 5 bases, with 11 bases spanning the gap. There are 14 residues in the CDR3. The CDR3: CASSLGLVHNEQFF. CDR3 nucleotides: TGTGCCAGCAGCTTGGGGCTAGTCCACAATGAGCAGTTCTTC.

This CDR3 reads CASSSGYEQYF. In DNA form, the CDR3 reads TGTGCCAGCAGTTCCGGCTACGAGCAGTACTTC. The V and J genes are TRBV2 and TRBJ2-7; no clear D gene. Germline assignment: CDR1 SNHLY and CDR2 FYNNEI. The V end lost 5 bases, the J end lost 3 bases, and 5 bases lay between the germline ends. The CDR3 spans 11 residues.

The gene calls are TRBV6-1 and TRBJ1-1; D ambiguous. The germline gives CDR1 MNHNS, CDR2 SASEGT. The length of the CDR3 is 13 residues. Trimming left V 5 bases short and J 0 bases short, with 7 bases between. The CDR3: CASSSQMNTEAFF. Written as DNA, the CDR3 is TGTGCCAGCAGTTCCCAGATGAACACTGAAGCTTTCTTT.

The chain uses TRBV28 and TRBJ2-4, with 13 bases lining up with TRBD2. This CDR3 has 18 residues. Germline CDR1 MDHEN, CDR2 SYDVKM. V gave up 2 bases and J gave up 12 bases; unmatched junction bases: 16. Here the CDR3 reads CASSLGSPGLAGWSSQYF. Here the CDR3 DNA reads TGTGCCAGCAGTTTAGGATCACCGGGACTAGCGGGGTGGAGCAGTCAGTACTTC.

The chain combines TRBV18 with TRBJ1-1; 12 nucleotides match TRBD1. Germline CDR1 reads KGHSH; CDR2 reads LQKENI. V lost 5 bases, J lost 5 bases, and 12 bases stayed unmatched. This CDR3 region has 17 residues. CDR3 nucleotides: TGTGCCAGCTCATCTGCGGGACAGGGGGCGCATCGGACTGAAGCTTTCTTT. Its protein product is CASSSAGQGAHRTEAFF.

This clone has a single count. The chain is built from TRBV7-2 and TRBJ2-2, with 12 bases that match TRBD2. The CDR3 spans 15 residues. V was pared by 5 bases and J by 7 bases, with 5 bases of the junction left unmatched. From germline, CDR1 is SGHTA and CDR2 FQGNSA. CDR3 in DNA: TGTGCCAGCAGCGCTCTAGCGGGGGGGCACGGGGAGCTGTTTTTT. Protein product: CASSALAGGHGELFF.

The chain joins TRBV19 to TRBJ2-7; no clear D. Germline CDR1 is LNHDA and CDR2 is SQIVND (reference sequence). Trimming pared 5 bases from V and 0 bases from J, leaving 11 bases between. CDR3 length: 14 residues. CDR3 amino acids: CASSQRRNSYEQYF. CDR3 sequence (DNA): TGTGCCAGTAGTCAGCGTCGGAACTCCTACGAGCAGTACTTC.

The rearrangement links TRBV5-6 to TRBJ1-4; 9 positions match TRBD1. The ends lost 4 bases at V and 8 bases at J; junction bases unmatched: 9. CDR3 size: 15 residues. CDR1 and CDR2 from the germline V gene are SGHDT and YYEEEE. The CDR3 reads CASSLRDRVFEKLFF. The CDR3 DNA reads TGTGCCAGCAGCCTCCGGGACAGGGTTTTCGAAAAACTGTTTTTT.